Described below is a single T cell receptor (beta chain) sequence and its context. Its antigen is unidentified. This record belongs to a study of cytomegalovirus exposure and HLA in healthy donors. Findings and limits, study-wide: Presence/absence analyses assumed roughly uniform sequencing depth across donors.

Primers included in the PCR were 60 Vbeta and 13 Jbeta primers. Method: immunoSEQ multiplex PCR; TCRdb's copy keeps in-frame clones and lacks some. The repertoire consists of around 69,000 clones, with about 71% occurring once and the leading ten covering nearly 10%. The germline V gene encodes CDR1 SGHKS and CDR2 YYEKEE (reference sequence). Unmatched junction bases numbered 5, after V lost 6 bases and J lost 3 bases. The CDR3 is 13 residues long. The source of this sequence is a woman in her forties or fifties in good health and CMV-seropositive. Sequenced sample: PBMCs. The J gene is TRBJ2-7, the V gene TRBV5-5, with 8 bases that match TRBD2. CDR3 bases: TGTGCCAGCACCCCGGGGACTAGCTACGAGCAGTACTTC. Amino acid sequence: CASTPGTSYEQYF.